This T cell receptor (beta chain) was identified in a study of blood T cell repertoires in COVID-19. Germline V CDR1 and CDR2: SGHKS, YYEKEE (reference sequence). Trimming removed 4 bases at V and 2 bases at J, with 13 bases between. The CDR3 consists of 14 residues. Profiling relied on immunoSEQ multiplex PCR, and the TCRdb table lists in-frame clones only, not all of them. The sample holds roughly 34,000 clones, roughly 74% seen once. The chain joins TRBV5-5 to TRBJ2-7; D is undetermined. Specimen: peripheral blood. The clonotype was recovered from a man aged 80 or over with active or convalescent COVID-19. CDR3 sequence reads: CASSAAVSTYEQYF. CDR3 DNA: TGTGCCAGCAGCGCGGCCGTGTCAACCTACGAGCAGTACTTC.